Following are 11 T cell receptor beta chains from one sample sequenced in a study of T cell clonotyping in hematopoietic cell transplantation. Specified time point: recipient sample about 28 days before transplant, after cytoreduction. Sequencing was performed with immunoSEQ multiplex PCR; in TCRdb, only in-frame clones are kept and a portion is missing. The sample includes roughly 24,000 clones, 65% to 90% seen only once; the top ten take nearly 25%. Here the sequenced sample was peripheral blood mononuclear cells, taken before stem cell transplant. The receptors were sampled from a woman aged 55-70 years with acute myeloid leukemia. Some clones in this sample may be carry-over from other donors' samples.

This chain connects TRBV7-2 to TRBJ2-5; the match to TRBD2 covers 12 bases. CDR1 is SGHTA and CDR2 is FQGNSA in the germline V gene. Trimming at V came to 5 bases and at J to 0 bases, leaving 1 base not matched to a gene. The CDR3 has 15 residues. This CDR3 reads CASSRTSGNQETQYF. Here the CDR3 DNA reads TGTGCCAGCAGCCGGACTAGCGGGAACCAAGAGACCCAGTACTTC.

V and J are TRBV29-1 and TRBJ2-5; 7 nucleotides agree with TRBD2. This CDR3 comprises 15 residues. V lost 5 bases, J lost 5 bases, and 14 bases stayed unmatched. Germline values: CDR1 SQVTM, CDR2 ANQGSEA. This chain's CDR3 is CSVYRGEAGLETQYF. CDR3 coding DNA: TGCAGCGTTTATCGGGGCGAAGCGGGATTGGAGACCCAGTACTTC.

V usage is TRBV19 and J usage is TRBJ1-5; 9 nucleotides align to TRBD1. The V segment lost 3 bases and the J segment 3 bases; nucleotides outside the gene matches: 6. This CDR3 has 16 amino acids. Looked up from germline, CDR1 is LNHDA and CDR2 is SQIVND (reference sequence). Here the CDR3 DNA reads TGTGCCAGTAGTATCCGGGACAGGGCTGTCAATCAGCCCCAGCATTTT. This gives the protein CASSIRDRAVNQPQHF.

The rearrangement links TRBV27 to TRBJ2-7, with a possible D match to TRBD2 (5 bases). Germline assignment: CDR1 MNHEY and CDR2 SMNVEV (reference sequence). CDR3 length: 13 residues. The germline V and J ends were trimmed by 4 bases and 7 bases, with 14 bases remaining between them. The CDR3 nucleotides are TGTGCCAGCAGTTCCGTCCGGACGGGGGAGCAGTACTTC. Translating it yields CASSSVRTGEQYF.

The chain employs TRBV10-3 and TRBJ2-7, with TRBD2 identical over 12 bases. The germline gives CDR1 ENHRY, CDR2 SYGVKD. The ends lost 2 bases at V and 2 bases at J; junction bases unmatched: 4. The CDR3 spans 16 residues. The CDR3, as DNA: TGTGCCATCAGTGAGAGCCGACTAGCGGGGGCCTACGAGCAGTACTTC. Protein sequence: CAISESRLAGAYEQYF.

The chain uses TRBV19 and TRBJ2-7; D is possibly TRBD2 (6 bases). The germline V gene has CDR1 LNHDA and CDR2 SQIVND (reference sequence). Deletions cut 6 bases from V and 3 bases from J, with 15 bases between. The CDR3 spans 14 residues. CDR3 nucleotides: TGTGCCAGTAGACCATGGGACTCCGACTACGAGCAGTACTTC. Translation gives CASRPWDSDYEQYF.

V is TRBV11-3 and J is TRBJ2-5; TRBD1 agrees at 7 bases. The CDR3 spans 13 residues. CDR1 and CDR2 from the germline V gene are SGHNT and YENEEA. V lost 5 bases and J lost 5; bases outside the gene matches: 5. The DNA of the CDR3 is TGTGCCAGCAGCCGGGGACAGACGGAGACCCAGTACTTC. It is translated as CASSRGQTETQYF.

V is TRBV28 and J is TRBJ2-3; D remains unclear. Germline CDR1 MDHEN, CDR2 SYDVKM. The CDR3 loop spans 13 amino acids. Trimming removed 7 bases at V and 0 bases at J, with 8 bases between. The DNA of the CDR3 is TGTGCCAGCAATGGGCTAAGCACAGATACGCAGTATTTT. Translated: CASNGLSTDTQYF.

V is TRBV19 and J is TRBJ2-1; possible D gene TRBD2, 5 bases. CDR1 is LNHDA, CDR2 SQIVND, per germline (reference sequence). This CDR3 region has 16 residues. Trimming pared 2 bases from V and 0 bases from J, leaving 11 bases between. The CDR3 loop is CASSIRRPSSYNEQFF. For the CDR3, the DNA is TGTGCCAGTAGTATAAGGAGGCCGAGCTCCTACAATGAGCAGTTCTTC.

The V call is TRBV19, the J call TRBJ2-6, with 7 nucleotides matching TRBD2. V was pared by 5 bases and J by 0 bases, with 7 bases of the junction left unmatched. CDR3 length: 17 residues. Germline CDR1 LNHDA, CDR2 SQIVND (reference sequence). The CDR3 spells CASSLAAVDSGANVLTF. The CDR3 DNA reads as TGTGCCAGTAGTCTAGCGGCAGTGGACTCTGGGGCCAACGTCCTGACTTTC.

The chain uses TRBV7-2 and TRBJ1-5; 9 positions agree with TRBD1. The J segment lost 4 bases and the V segment lost 4 bases, leaving 5 bases of the junction unmatched. This CDR3 is built from 15 residues. The germline gives CDR1 SGHTA, CDR2 FQGNSA. The CDR3 region has the DNA TGTGCCAGCAGCTCAGACAGGGGGAGAAATCAGCCCCAGCATTTT. Translated: CASSSDRGRNQPQHF.